The rows below give T cell receptor beta chains drawn from one sample of a study of T cells in Graves' hyperthyroidism and ophthalmopathy. MiXCR, applied by TCRdb to the multiplex PCR reads, yields one record per CDR3 protein. Here the sample spans roughly 600,000 distinct CDR3 sequences, roughly 15% being singletons. Sequenced sample: blood. These receptors were taken from a woman between 45 and 60 years old with Graves' ophthalmopathy. Both conserved end residues are part of each CDR3. A D gene is named only where the DNA matches it firmly. Only part of the rows carry a size: once, few, many, or a class if the clone is expanded.

V gene	J gene	D gene	clone size	CDR3 DNA	CDR3 protein
TRBV5-1	TRBJ2-1	TRBD1	.	TGCGCCAGCAGCACCGGACAGGGGCGGCAGGGGGGGCAGTTCTTC	CASSTGQGRQGGQFF
TRBV9	TRBJ2-1	.	many	TGTGCCAGCAGCCTCGTGCCCCGCGGGTCACCCTACAATGAGCAGTTCTTC	CASSLVPRGSPYNEQFF
TRBV6-1	TRBJ2-1	.	few	TGTGCCAGCAGTTATACGCGGTTCGGTGAGCAGTTCTTC	CASSYTRFGEQFF
TRBV12-3/TRBV12-4	TRBJ2-7	.	.	TGTGCCAGCAGTTTCAACAGGGAGTCTAACGAGCAGTACTTC	CASSFNRESNEQYF
TRBV15	TRBJ1-5	TRBD1	few	TGTGCCACCAGCACTGAGGACAGGGGAGATCAGCCCCAGCATTTT	CATSTEDRGDQPQHF
TRBV19	TRBJ2-1	.	few	TGTGCCAGTAGCCCCCGGGTTTCAGCCAGAACCAATGAGCAGTTCTTC	CASSPRVSARTNEQFF
TRBV19	TRBJ1-1	TRBD1	.	TGTGCCAGTATTGAGGACAGGGGGGACACTGAAGCTTTCTTT	CASIEDRGDTEAFF
TRBV7-9	TRBJ2-3	.	many	TGTGCCAGCAGCCAACTGATAGCAGATACGCAGTATTTT	CASSQLIADTQYF
TRBV2	TRBJ2-4	.	.	TGTGCCTTCGGGGTTGCCAAAAACATTCAGTACTTC	CAFGVAKNIQYF
TRBV2	TRBJ2-1	TRBD1	few	TGTGCCAGCAGTGAATTTGACGTAGGGACAGGGGGCCGGTTCTTC	CASSEFDVGTGGRFF
TRBV20-1	TRBJ2-7	.	many	TGCAGTGCTAGAGACCCAAAGGGGGTTCCTTACGAGCAGTACTTC	CSARDPKGVPYEQYF
TRBV6-5	TRBJ2-3	.	once	TGTGCCAGCAGTTACTCTGGGATACCCACAGATACGCAGTATTTT	CASSYSGIPTDTQYF
TRBV24-1	TRBJ2-3	.	many	TGTGCCACCAGTGATTTAAGCCTAGTGGGGGATACGCAGTATTTT	CATSDLSLVGDTQYF
TRBV7-3	TRBJ2-7	TRBD2	.	TGTGCCAGCAGCTTTGAGGGAGGGCTCCCCTACGAGCAGTACTTC	CASSFEGGLPYEQYF
TRBV7-9	TRBJ2-7	.	.	TGTGCCAGCAGCTTAGGGTCTAGCGCTACCTACGAGCAGTACTTC	CASSLGSSATYEQYF
TRBV10-3	TRBJ1-1	.	many	TGTGCCATCAGTGAGTCGCAGGGGCGCGGCACTGAAGCTTTCTTT	CAISESQGRGTEAFF
TRBV28	TRBJ1-6	.	many	TGTGCCAGCAGTACCGGGGCCTTAGGACCCCTCCACTTT	CASSTGALGPLHF
TRBV10-3	TRBJ1-1	TRBD1	few	TGTGCCATCAAGACAGGGGGTCCGAACACTGAAGCTTTCTTT	CAIKTGGPNTEAFF
TRBV24-1	TRBJ2-1	TRBD2	.	TGTGCCACCAGTGATTTTTCCAGCGGGACGACCTCATCCTACAATGAGCAGTTCTTC	CATSDFSSGTTSSYNEQFF
TRBV28	TRBJ1-5	.	many	TGTGCCAGCAGTGTAACAGGGTCAGGGCCCCAGCATTTT	CASSVTGSGPQHF
TRBV6-1	TRBJ2-1	TRBD2	few	TGTGCCGGCAGTGAAACCCCCCTTAGCGGGAGGTGGTTCTTC	CAGSETPLSGRWFF
TRBV25-1	TRBJ2-7	.	.	TGTGCCAGCAGTTTTGTCGTCAACGAGCAGTACTTC	CASSFVVNEQYF
TRBV7-6	TRBJ2-3	TRBD2	.	TGTGCCAGCAGCCTCGGGCAGCTAGCGGGACGGGTAGATACGCAGTATTTT	CASSLGQLAGRVDTQYF
TRBV12-3/TRBV12-4	TRBJ2-5	TRBD2	.	TGTGCCAGCAGCCATAGCGGGAGGGCCTTAGAGACCCAGTACTTC	CASSHSGRALETQYF
TRBV13	TRBJ2-7	.	many	TGTGCCAGCAGCTCGTCGATGGGTGGGGAGCAGTACTTC	CASSSSMGGEQYF
TRBV29-1	TRBJ2-2	TRBD1	.	TGCAGCGTTGCTTGGACAGGGTTAACCGGGGAGCTGTTTTTT	CSVAWTGLTGELFF
TRBV20-1	TRBJ2-2	.	many	TGCAGTGCTAGATCAGATAGTAGTGCCGGGGAGCTGTTTTTT	CSARSDSSAGELFF
TRBV7-2	TRBJ1-5	.	many	TGTGCCAGCAGCTTACTATTACCTGGGGGCAATCAGCCCCAGCATTTT	CASSLLLPGGNQPQHF
TRBV18	TRBJ1-1	TRBD1	few	TGTGCCAGCTCACCCGAGCCGCCGGGACAGGGTCGAACTGAAGCTTTCTTT	CASSPEPPGQGRTEAFF
TRBV7-3	TRBJ2-3	.	many	TGTGCCAGCAGCTTAGGGCGGGCTAGCACAGATACGCAGTATTTT	CASSLGRASTDTQYF
TRBV9	TRBJ1-1	.	few	TGTGCCAGCAGCGTCGGGGGTCGAAGTGAGTCCGGCGCTTTCTTT	CASSVGGRSESGAFF
TRBV5-1	TRBJ2-5	.	many	TGCGCCAGCAGCATGACACAGTACCAAGAGACCCAGTACTTC	CASSMTQYQETQYF
TRBV27	TRBJ1-3	.	.	TGTGCCAGCAGTTGGAGGGCGGTAGGAAACACCATATATTTT	CASSWRAVGNTIYF
TRBV7-9	TRBJ2-6	.	many	TGTGCCAGCACCCTGGGCGGGTTTGGGGCCAACGTCCTGACTTTC	CASTLGGFGANVLTF
TRBV7-8	TRBJ2-7	TRBD2	many	TGTGCCAGCAGCTTACCTAGCGGGATTGACGAGCAGTACTTC	CASSLPSGIDEQYF
TRBV18	TRBJ2-3	TRBD2	many	TGTGCCAGCTCACCACTAGCGGGAGAAAAGGATACGCAGTATTTT	CASSPLAGEKDTQYF
TRBV7-9	TRBJ1-1	.	many	TGTGCCAGCAGCACCACAGGAATCGGCACTGAAGCTTTCTTT	CASSTTGIGTEAFF
TRBV11-3	TRBJ2-7	.	.	TGTGCCAGCAGCCCAGGGGGCGGGAGATCCTACGAGCAGTACTTC	CASSPGGGRSYEQYF
TRBV6-1	TRBJ1-2	.	few	TGTGCCAGCTTCGGAGGGGGCTACACCTTC	CASFGGGYTF
TRBV19	TRBJ2-7	TRBD1	few	TGTGCCAGCCAACCGGGACAGGCCCCCCAGCAGTACTTC	CASQPGQAPQQYF
TRBV2	TRBJ1-1	.	many	TGTGCCAGCAGAGAAGAAGGGGTTCCCACGAACACTGAAGCTTTCTTT	CASREEGVPTNTEAFF
TRBV15	TRBJ1-3	.	few	TGTGCCACCAGCAGAGATCGAGGGAACACCATATATTTT	CATSRDRGNTIYF
TRBV24-1	TRBJ2-1	TRBD1	few	TGTGCCACCAGTGATTTGGACCGGGACAGGCGCAATGAGCAGTTCTTC	CATSDLDRDRRNEQFF
TRBV9	TRBJ2-3	.	few	TGTGCCAGCAGCTCCAAAGGGGTCACGGGATACTTAGATACGCAGTATTTT	CASSSKGVTGYLDTQYF
TRBV18	TRBJ2-5	.	many	TGTGCCAGCTCACCACCGGGCGTGAGAGGTGCCCAGTACTTC	CASSPPGVRGAQYF
TRBV2	TRBJ1-5	TRBD1	many	TGTGCCAGCAGAGGACGGGACAGGTCGCGTCAGCCCCAGCATTTT	CASRGRDRSRQPQHF
TRBV19	TRBJ2-7	.	few	TGTGCCAGTAGTATAGGATCCCGATACAACGGCGAGCAGTACTTC	CASSIGSRYNGEQYF
TRBV9	TRBJ1-1	TRBD1	.	TGTGCCAGCAGCCCGGGGACAGGGAGGACTGAAGCTTTCTTT	CASSPGTGRTEAFF
TRBV7-6	TRBJ2-1	.	many	TGTGCCAGCAGCCCCTTCCCCAGGTCCCCTGGCAATGAGCAGTTCTTC	CASSPFPRSPGNEQFF
TRBV7-2	TRBJ2-7	TRBD2	many	TGTGCCAGCAGCCCCCAGGGACTAGCGGGAGTGCGTGAGCAGTACTTC	CASSPQGLAGVREQYF
TRBV30	TRBJ1-1	TRBD1	many	TGTGCCTGGAGTAAGGGGGCGGCATGGACTGAAGCTTTCTTT	CAWSKGAAWTEAFF
TRBV7-2	TRBJ1-4	TRBD1	many	TGTGCCAGCAGCGTAACAGGGGTCACTAATGAAAAACTGTTTTTT	CASSVTGVTNEKLFF
TRBV7-9	TRBJ2-3	TRBD1	many	TGTGCCAGCAGCTTAGATGGGACAGGGGCAGATACGCAGTATTTT	CASSLDGTGADTQYF
TRBV7-2	TRBJ1-2	TRBD1	.	TGTGCCAGCAGCGAGGACAGGGGGCAACCCCTTAACTATGGCTACACCTTC	CASSEDRGQPLNYGYTF
TRBV6-1	TRBJ2-7	.	many	TGTGCCAGCAGTTCGGAAAGTAAACTTTCCTACGAGCAGTACTTC	CASSSESKLSYEQYF
TRBV15	TRBJ1-2	TRBD1	.	TGTGCCACCAAACCCATTGGGACAGGGGATAACTATGGCTACACCTTC	CATKPIGTGDNYGYTF
TRBV6-1	TRBJ1-4	.	few	TGTGCCAGCAGTGAAGGCAGCGACGAAAAACTGTTTTTT	CASSEGSDEKLFF
TRBV6-5	TRBJ2-1	.	many	TGTGCCAGCAGTTACTCTAGGCCTGGCGGCCAGGGAAATGAGCAGTTCTTC	CASSYSRPGGQGNEQFF